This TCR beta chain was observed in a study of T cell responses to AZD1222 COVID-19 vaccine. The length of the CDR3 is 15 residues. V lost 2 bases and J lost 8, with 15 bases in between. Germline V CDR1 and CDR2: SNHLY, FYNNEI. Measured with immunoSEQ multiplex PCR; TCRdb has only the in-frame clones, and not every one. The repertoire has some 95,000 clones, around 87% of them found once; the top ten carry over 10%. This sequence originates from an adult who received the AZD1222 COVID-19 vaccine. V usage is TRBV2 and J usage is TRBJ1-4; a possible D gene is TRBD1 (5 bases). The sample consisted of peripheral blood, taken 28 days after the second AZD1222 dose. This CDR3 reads CASSEPEGSREKLFF. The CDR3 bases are TGTGCCAGCAGTGAACCTGAGGGGAGTAGGGAAAAACTGTTTTTT.